This TCR beta chain was sequenced during a study of T-cell memory formation after mild COVID-19. With respect to this clonotype: Its antigen is undetermined.

Via MiXCR, TCRdb re-called the 5' RACE reads, giving one row per CDR3 protein. The sample includes around 180,000 distinct CDR3 sequences, about a sixth seen only once; the top ten take roughly 2.1%. Germline CDR1 is SGHRS and CDR2 is YFSETQ. V lost 1 base and J lost 9, with 8 bases in between. CDR3 length equals 12 residues. Overall study findings and caveats: Cross-reactive memory seemingly joined, as some responding clones were found in pre-infection memory.

What was sequenced was PBMCs or a T cell subset sorted from them (not recorded which). The TCR sequence derives from an adult woman who had mild COVID-19 (a few samples of this study predate the infection). Cell type and time point are not known. This chain joins TRBV5-1 and TRBJ2-1; possible D gene TRBD2, 6 bases. The CDR3, as DNA: TGCGCCAGCAGCTTGTTGGGGGGTGAGCAGTTCTTC. This sequence encodes CASSLLGGEQFF. The full variable domain, in which reference TRBV5-1 and TRBJ2-1 provide the parts outside the CDR3, is KAGVTQTPRYLIKTRGQQVTLSCSPISGHRSVSWYQQTPGQGLQFLFEYFSETQRNKGNFPGRFSGRQFSNSRSEMNVSTLELGDSALYLCASSLLGGEQFFGPGTRLTVL.